A single sample is the source of the 23 T cell receptor beta chains below, sequenced in a study of TIL therapy for anti-PD-1-resistant metastatic lung cancer. The libraries were made with immunoSEQ v3. Data came from immunoSEQ multiplex PCR; TCRdb stores just in-frame clones and leaves some out. Of 45,000 to 75,000 clones detected, about two thirds appear once; the ten largest clones hold over 6.5%. Sample time point: pre-treatment sample, taken before nivolumab and TIL therapy. The sample was blood, taken at baseline. Receptors were obtained from a person between 25 and 80 years old with non-small cell lung cancer.

The chain has TRBV19 and TRBJ2-3; no firm D call. There are 12 residues in the CDR3. CDR1 and CDR2 (germline): LNHDA, SQIVND (reference sequence). Deletions cut 5 bases from V and 2 bases from J, with 5 bases between. CDR3 sequence reads: CASSSDTDTQYF. Written as DNA, the CDR3 is TGTGCCAGTAGTTCAGACACAGATACGCAGTATTTT.

The V and J genes are TRBV19 and TRBJ2-7; 10 nucleotides match TRBD2. Germline CDR1 LNHDA, CDR2 SQIVND (reference sequence). This CDR3 has 13 amino acids. The ends lost 8 bases at V and 7 bases at J; junction bases unmatched: 8. CDR3: CASGPGLALEQYF. CDR3 bases: TGTGCCAGTGGTCCGGGACTAGCGCTTGAGCAGTACTTC.

This clone was detected a few times. The chain employs TRBV5-1 and TRBJ1-2, with D unresolved. Trimming cost V 0 bases and J 8 bases, with 14 bases left between them. CDR1 SGHRS and CDR2 YFSETQ come from the germline V gene. CDR3 size: 14 residues. The CDR3 sequence: CASSLAARDSGYTF. CDR3 DNA: TGCGCCAGCAGCTTGGCCGCCCGGGATTCAGGCTACACCTTC.

V and J are TRBV6-5 and TRBJ2-7; no firm D call. Per the germline V gene, CDR1 is MNHEY and CDR2 is SVGAGI. With 5 bases removed from V and 5 bases from J, the gap between germline ends came to 13 bases. This CDR3 has 13 amino acids. In DNA form, the CDR3 reads TGTGCCAGCAGTCCAAAGGTTCTTGACGAGCAGTACTTC. It translates to CASSPKVLDEQYF.

The chain links TRBV6-5 to TRBJ2-1, with TRBD2 matching over 10 bases. This CDR3 contains 16 residues. Germline V gene lookup returns CDR1 MNHEY and CDR2 SVGAGI. V dropped 2 bases and J dropped 5; count of bases not matched to a gene: 6. CDR3 bases: TGTGCCAGCAGTTACACACTAGCGGGGAACCACAATGAGCAGTTCTTC. Translated: CASSYTLAGNHNEQFF.

This clone has only a few counts. The gene calls are TRBV5-1 and TRBJ2-7; 7 bases align to TRBD2. V was pared by 3 bases and J by 3 bases, with 6 bases of the junction left unmatched. CDR1 and CDR2 from the germline V gene are SGHRS and YFSETQ. The length of the CDR3 is 14 residues. The CDR3, as DNA: TGCGCCAGCAGCTGGGAGGCGGGAGTCTACGAGCAGTACTTC. It translates to CASSWEAGVYEQYF.

The chain has TRBV7-9 and TRBJ2-7; the D gene could be TRBD1 or TRBD2 (5 bases each). Germline V gene lookup returns CDR1 SEHNR and CDR2 FQNEAQ (reference sequence). The CDR3 length is 13 residues. Trimming took off 5 bases at V and 4 bases at J, with 12 bases between the two ends. The CDR3 region has the DNA TGTGCCAGCAGCACAGAGGGGAGATACGAGCAGTACTTC. Its translation: CASSTEGRYEQYF.

The V and J genes are TRBV5-4 and TRBJ1-1; 9 bases align to TRBD1. The trim removed 4 bases at V and 3 bases at J, leaving 7 bases unmatched. The CDR3 runs 15 residues. Germline-derived CDR1 and CDR2 are SGHNT and YYREEE (reference sequence). The CDR3 sequence is CASSPAQGADTEAFF. For the CDR3, the DNA is TGTGCCAGCAGCCCCGCACAGGGGGCGGACACTGAAGCTTTCTTT.

The CDR3 spells CASRRGMAEAFF. The CDR3 DNA sequence: TGTGCCAGCAGGAGGGGAATGGCTGAAGCTTTCTTT. The chain carries TRBV6-5 and TRBJ1-1, with D possibly matching TRBD1 (5 bases). Trimming shortened V by 6 bases and J by 6 bases, and 11 bases separated the two germline ends. This CDR3 has 12 residues. CDR1 and CDR2 from the germline V gene are MNHEY and SVGAGI.

The gene calls are TRBV6-5 and TRBJ1-5; tentatively, D is TRBD1 (5 bases). The V gene's germline CDR1 is MNHEY and CDR2 SVGAGI. The CDR3 covers 13 residues. The ends were cut back, 2 bases at V and 6 bases at J, with 8 bases in the middle. The chain's CDR3 is CASSYRGPQPQHF. For the CDR3, the DNA is TGTGCCAGCAGTTACAGGGGACCTCAGCCCCAGCATTTT.

The CDR3 DNA reads as TGTGCCAGCAGCTTAATCCCCGACTATGGCTACACCTTC. Protein product: CASSLIPDYGYTF. This rearrangement joins TRBV11-2 to TRBJ1-2, with D uncertain. V shed 2 bases and J shed 3 bases, with 7 bases lying between them. Germline CDR1 reads SGHAT; CDR2 reads FQNNGV. CDR3 length: 13 residues. Full variable domain (missing parts from reference TRBV11-2 and TRBJ1-2): EAGVAQSPRYKIIEKRQSVAFWCNPISGHATLYWYQQILGQGPKLLIQFQNNGVVDDSQLPKDRFSAERLKGVDSTLKIQPAKLEDSAVYLCASSLIPDYGYTFGSGTRLTVV.

The chain uses TRBV20-1 and TRBJ1-2; D remains unclear. Deletions cut 6 bases from V and 6 bases from J, with 11 bases between. This CDR3 has 11 residues. Per germline, CDR1 DFQATT and CDR2 SNEGSKA (reference sequence). Written as DNA, the CDR3 is TGCAGTGCGTCGACCTGGGATGGCTACACCTTC. This codes for CSASTWDGYTF.

The V gene is TRBV30, the J gene TRBJ2-7; D is possibly TRBD1 or TRBD2 (5 bases each). The V and J ends lost 4 bases and 6 bases respectively, with 19 bases between them. The CDR3 runs 14 residues. Germline V gene lookup returns CDR1 GTSNPN and CDR2 SVGIG (reference sequence). The CDR3 DNA follows: TGTGCCTGGACCGGGACGCTTCTCTCGGCCGAGCAGTACTTC. It translates to CAWTGTLLSAEQYF.

V and J are TRBV6-5 and TRBJ2-7; D tentatively fits TRBD1 or TRBD2 (5 bases each). CDR3 length: 15 amino acids. CDR1 MNHEY and CDR2 SVGAGI come from the germline V gene. Trimming left V 0 bases short and J 5 bases short, with 14 bases between. The CDR3 region is CASSYSTRGPHEQYF. The CDR3 DNA sequence: TGTGCCAGCAGTTACTCGACTCGGGGCCCCCACGAGCAGTACTTC.

This chain joins TRBV7-9 and TRBJ2-5; no firm D call. The CDR3 contains 14 residues. Trimming stripped 2 bases from V and 1 base from J, with 8 bases between. In germline, CDR1 is SEHNR, CDR2 FQNEAQ (reference sequence). The CDR3 is CASSLLVIQETQYF. As DNA, the CDR3 is TGTGCCAGCAGCTTATTGGTCATCCAAGAGACCCAGTACTTC.

The CDR3 DNA reads TGTGCCAGCAGCCAAAGACAGGGGGCGGTTGAGCAGTACTTC. This gives the protein CASSQRQGAVEQYF. The chain links TRBV7-9 to TRBJ2-7; 10 bases are shared with TRBD1. V lost 5 bases and J lost 7; bases outside the gene matches: 8. The CDR3 is 14 amino acids. Germline loops: CDR1 SEHNR, CDR2 FQNEAQ (reference sequence). Supplemented by reference TRBV7-9 and TRBJ2-7, the full variable domain reads DTGVSQNPRHKITKRGQNVTFRCDPISEHNRLYWYRQTLGQGPEFLTYFQNEAQLEKSRLLSDRFSAERPKGSFSTLEIQRTEQGDSAMYLCASSQRQGAVEQYFGPGTRLTVT.

This chain joins TRBV7-9 and TRBJ2-4; 7 bases are shared with TRBD1. Germline V gives CDR1 SEHNR, CDR2 FQNEAQ (reference sequence). J lost 0 bases, V lost 3 bases, and 14 bases had no gene match. The CDR3 is 19 amino acids. The CDR3 sequence: CASSLGTEPRAVAKNIQYF. CDR3 sequence (DNA): TGTGCCAGCAGCTTGGGGACAGAACCCCGAGCGGTAGCCAAAAACATTCAGTACTTC.

V and J are TRBV6-5 and TRBJ1-5, with 7 bases identical to TRBD1. This CDR3 has 15 amino acids. V trimming: 8 bases; J trimming: 0 bases; junction bases outside the gene matches: 7. The germline CDR1 and CDR2 sequences are MNHEY and SVGAGI. The CDR3 is CASSITGVSNQPQHF. The CDR3 region has the DNA TGTGCCAGCTCTATCACAGGGGTTAGCAATCAGCCCCAGCATTTT.

The chain carries TRBV27 and TRBJ2-6; D unclear. CDR1 is MNHEY, CDR2 SMNVEV, per germline (reference sequence). CDR3 size: 14 residues. Trimming stripped 3 bases from V and 1 base from J, with 4 bases between. CDR3 bases: TGTGCCAGCAGTTTGGGTTCTGGGGCCAACGTCCTGACTTTC. Protein: CASSLGSGANVLTF.

The V and J genes are TRBV6-1 and TRBJ2-1; D ambiguous. CDR3 length: 11 amino acids. CDR1 is MNHNS and CDR2 is SASEGT in the germline V gene. Trimming removed 6 bases at V and 12 bases at J, with 12 bases between. CDR3 sequence (DNA): TGTGCCAGCAGCGTACCGGGTCCGCAGTTCTTC. Residues: CASSVPGPQFF.

This clone was counted only a few times. The CDR3 loop is CASSQEDRGGSPLHF. The CDR3 coding sequence is TGTGCCAGCTCACAAGAGGACAGGGGTGGTTCACCCCTCCACTTT. The V and J genes are TRBV18 and TRBJ1-6; TRBD1 agrees at 9 bases. Trimming at V came to 4 bases and at J to 9 bases, leaving 7 bases not matched to a gene. Germline V gives CDR1 KGHSH, CDR2 LQKENI. The CDR3 spans 15 residues.

This clone was detected only once. The chain recombines TRBV6-5 with TRBJ2-7; 10 bases fit TRBD1. V lost 2 bases, J lost 2 bases, and 6 bases stayed unmatched. The CDR3 length is 16 residues. The germline gives CDR1 MNHEY, CDR2 SVGAGI. The CDR3 nucleotides are TGTGCCAGCAGTTACGCCGGACAGGGGGTCCCCTACGAGCAGTACTTC. This sequence encodes CASSYAGQGVPYEQYF.

The genes are TRBV7-9 and TRBJ1-4; unclear D gene. Trimming took 6 bases from V and 8 from J, leaving 16 bases between them. This CDR3 is 14 amino acids long. CDR1 and CDR2 from the germline V gene are SEHNR and FQNEAQ (reference sequence). This CDR3 is CASRNRLDGEKLFF. Here the CDR3 DNA reads TGTGCCAGCAGGAACCGGCTAGACGGGGAAAAACTGTTTTTT.